This TCR beta chain is drawn from a study of PD-1 blockade in classical Hodgkin lymphoma (TCRdb year 2020). The study in broad terms: Nivolumab dosing was 3 mg/kg intravenously every 2 weeks, continuing until either disease progression or unacceptable toxicity. The study used CyTOF and TCR beta sequencing to define a peripheral blood immune signature of response to PD-1 blockade in classical Hodgkin lymphoma.

For CDR1 and CDR2, the germline V gene lists SGHTS and YDEGEE. Reading from cysteine to phenylalanine, the CDR3 counts 14 amino acids. Only CDR3 DNA remains: 42 bases, in frame from the first base. At the junction V is shortened by 4 bases and J by 6 bases, with 16 bases in between. A note on this clone: Its antigen is unknown. Base qualities are missing; no much larger clone stands one base away.

Genomic DNA was isolated using the Qiagen DNeasy kit from unsorted PBMCs as well as from negatively selected CD4+ and CD8+ fractions. Using primers that anneal to V and J segments, immunoSEQ multiplex PCR amplified the TCR beta CDR3 regions. A synthetic immune receptor repertoire was used to minimize amplification bias, and any residual bias was removed computationally once sequencing was done. As for the authors' bioinformatics: Custom Python scripts were used to quantify repertoire diversity as the Shannon entropy index. Unsorted, CD4+ and CD8+ repertoires were analyzed separately, except for combined analyses in which CD4+ and CD8+ sequences were merged in silico. Clonal expansion was defined as a frequency increase of at least 2-fold after treatment compared with C1D1, and clones undetected at baseline were assigned a pseudocount of 0.5. Singleton clones were defined as clones with 0 or 1 copy at C1D1, and non-singleton clones were defined as clones with 2 or more copies. By matching protein sequences in sorted samples from the same patient, clones expanded in unsorted samples were annotated as CD4+, CD8+ or unknown. Diversity changes from C1D1 to C4D1 were tested in paired samples using Wilcoxon tests. TCRdb mirrors the immuneACCESS table, restricted to in-frame sequences. Some clones are absent from its copies; in checked studies, under half trace to an unresolved V gene, and the reason for the others is unknown. That table is the source of V, J and clone size, and D and trimming were worked out from the DNA. The sample table holds roughly 90,000 clones, of which approximately 86% were seen once. About 17% of the sample is taken by the ten largest.

In light of the paper, this sample's time point label describes: cycle 4 day 1 (C4D1), after 5 to 7 weeks of nivolumab. Every trial patient had relapsed following autologous stem cell transplantation, and prior brentuximab vedotin exposure was what differed among cohorts A, B and C. A total of under 70 patients with relapsed/refractory classical Hodgkin lymphoma made up the trial cohort, and each patient's best overall response was complete response, partial response or progressive disease. Single-agent nivolumab was administered to trial patients in the multi-cohort phase II CheckMate 205 trial. Best overall response was determined by an independent review committee according to the 2007 International Working Group response criteria. Trial PBMCs were collected immediately before nivolumab initiation (C1D1) and during therapy at cycle 2 day 1 and cycle 4 day 1. Peripheral blood was collected in 8 mL Vacutainer Cell Preparation Tubes, from which PBMCs were isolated by centrifugation and then cryopreserved.

Broader findings and caveats from the paper: Baseline TCR diversity was reported to be lower in newly diagnosed patients than in healthy donors, and even lower in relapsed/refractory patients. Among trial patients, those achieving complete response had baseline diversity similar to that of newly diagnosed patients, while diversity was significantly lower in partial responders and progressors. CD4+ but not CD8+ TCR diversity rose significantly by C4D1 (p=0.0027 vs p=0.16), most apparent in complete responders (p=0.02). The study covered only a single clinical trial cohort, and the causes of the repertoire differences, possibly disease activity or prior therapy, were still not defined. Lower diversity was observed in patients in whom nivolumab was started less than 1 year after ASCT, and these patients were excluded from later analyses so that confounding by immune reconstitution would be avoided.

Here the chain combines TRBV5-8 and TRBJ1-1, and perhaps TRBD1 as D gene, on 5 matching bases. Sequenced here: peripheral blood mononuclear cells (PBMCs), sampled before the fourth cycle of nivolumab. The clonotype was recovered from a human donor with classical Hodgkin lymphoma. The CDR3 amino acid sequence is: CASSGTVVVAEAFF. The bases are TGTGCCAGCAGCGGGACCGTGGTTGTCGCTGAAGCTTTCTTT.